This TCR beta chain comes out of a study of blood T cells in healthy people across ages. Study findings and constraints: The study regarded diversity estimates from one million T cells as underestimates. Long-lived donors exceeded aged donors in naive CD4+ cells and diversity. PBMCs went unsorted, and a conclusive naive versus antigen-experienced comparison was therefore prevented.

The use of a sample-barcoded 5' primer and a J-beta primer mix characterized a second PCR of roughly 7 to 11 cycles. In TCRdb, the 5' RACE reads were re-called with MiXCR into one record per CDR3 protein. The sample has over 300,000 distinct CDR3 sequences, about 55% seen once. The table lists this clonotype with many counts. The antigen is undetermined. There were healthy Caucasian individuals from Russia, aged 6 to 90, serving as donors. The CDR3 runs 14 residues. V lost 3 bases to trimming and J lost 6 bases, with 15 bases between them. The V call is TRBV12-3 or TRBV12-4, the J call TRBJ2-7; D remains ambiguous. Sequenced input: blood. The sequence was collected from a man in his fifties or sixties in good health. CDR3 loop: CASSFRRPPSEQYF. The CDR3 region has the DNA TGTGCCAGCAGTTTCCGCCGGCCACCATCCGAGCAGTACTTC.